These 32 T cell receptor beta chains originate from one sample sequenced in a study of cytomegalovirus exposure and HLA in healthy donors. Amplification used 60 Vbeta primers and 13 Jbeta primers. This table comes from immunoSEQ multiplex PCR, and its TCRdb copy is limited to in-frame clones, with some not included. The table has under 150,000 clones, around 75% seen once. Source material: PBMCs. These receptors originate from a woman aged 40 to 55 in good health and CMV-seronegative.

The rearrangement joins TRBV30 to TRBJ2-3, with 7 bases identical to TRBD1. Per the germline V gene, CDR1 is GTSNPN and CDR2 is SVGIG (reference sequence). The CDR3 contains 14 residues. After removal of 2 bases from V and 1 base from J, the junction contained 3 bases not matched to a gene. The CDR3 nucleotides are TGTGCCTGGAGTACAGGGGCAGGCACAGATACGCAGTATTTT. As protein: CAWSTGAGTDTQYF.

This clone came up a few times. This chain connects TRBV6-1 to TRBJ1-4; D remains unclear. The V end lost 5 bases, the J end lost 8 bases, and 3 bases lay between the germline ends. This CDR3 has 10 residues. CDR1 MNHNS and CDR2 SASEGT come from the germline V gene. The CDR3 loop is CASSREKLFF. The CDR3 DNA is TGTGCCAGCAGTCGGGAAAAACTGTTTTTT.

CDR3 sequence reads: CASSRTTGDSNQPQHF. DNA for the CDR3: TGTGCCAGTAGTAGGACCACAGGGGATAGCAATCAGCCCCAGCATTTT. The chain recombines TRBV19 with TRBJ1-5; 7 bases are a match to TRBD1. CDR3 length: 16 amino acids. The ends lost 4 bases at V and 0 bases at J; junction bases unmatched: 6. CDR1 and CDR2 (germline): LNHDA, SQIVND (reference sequence).

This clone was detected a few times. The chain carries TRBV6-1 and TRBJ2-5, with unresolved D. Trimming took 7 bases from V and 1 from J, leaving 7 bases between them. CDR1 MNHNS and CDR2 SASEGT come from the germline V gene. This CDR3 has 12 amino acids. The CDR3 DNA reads TGTGCCAGCACGTGGCCCCAAGAGACCCAGTACTTC. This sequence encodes CASTWPQETQYF.

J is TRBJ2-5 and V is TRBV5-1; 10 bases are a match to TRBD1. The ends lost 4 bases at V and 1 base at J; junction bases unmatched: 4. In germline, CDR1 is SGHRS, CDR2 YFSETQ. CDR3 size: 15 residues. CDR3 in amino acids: CASSRRTGGQETQYF. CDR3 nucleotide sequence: TGCGCCAGCAGCCGCAGGACAGGGGGCCAAGAGACCCAGTACTTC.

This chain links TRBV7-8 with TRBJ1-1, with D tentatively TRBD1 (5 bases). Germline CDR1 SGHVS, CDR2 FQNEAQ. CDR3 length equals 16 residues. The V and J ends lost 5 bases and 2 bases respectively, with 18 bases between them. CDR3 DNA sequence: TGTGCCAGCAGCCCTTGGACACCCGGAAAAAACACTGAAGCTTTCTTT. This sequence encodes CASSPWTPGKNTEAFF.

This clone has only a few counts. As DNA, the CDR3 is TGTGCCAGCAGCTTGGGGAGGGGGCGCGTTGAAAAACTGTTTTTT. The encoded protein is CASSLGRGRVEKLFF. The V call is TRBV5-6, the J call TRBJ1-4; 7 bases map to TRBD1. After removal of 0 bases from V and 7 bases from J, the junction contained 6 bases not matched to a gene. The germline V gene has CDR1 SGHDT and CDR2 YYEEEE. CDR3 length equals 15 residues.

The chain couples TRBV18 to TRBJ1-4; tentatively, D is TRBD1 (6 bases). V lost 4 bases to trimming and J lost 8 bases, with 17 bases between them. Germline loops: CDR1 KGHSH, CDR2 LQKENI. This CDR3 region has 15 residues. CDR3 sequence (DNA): TGTGCCAGCTCACATCCCACGGGACATCCCGAAAAACTGTTTTTT. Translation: CASSHPTGHPEKLFF.

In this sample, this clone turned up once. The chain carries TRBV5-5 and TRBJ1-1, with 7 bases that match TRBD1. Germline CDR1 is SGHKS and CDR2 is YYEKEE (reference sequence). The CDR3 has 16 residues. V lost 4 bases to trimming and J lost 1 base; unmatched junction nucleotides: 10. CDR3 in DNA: TGTGCCAGCAGCCAACCCCTCAGGGGGGCGAACACTGAAGCTTTCTTT. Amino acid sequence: CASSQPLRGANTEAFF.

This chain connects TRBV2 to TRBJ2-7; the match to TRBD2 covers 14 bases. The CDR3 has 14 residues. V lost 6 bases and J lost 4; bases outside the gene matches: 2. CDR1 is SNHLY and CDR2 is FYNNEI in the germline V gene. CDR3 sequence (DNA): TGTGCCAGCAGGGGGACTAGCGGGGGATACGAGCAGTACTTC. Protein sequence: CASRGTSGGYEQYF.

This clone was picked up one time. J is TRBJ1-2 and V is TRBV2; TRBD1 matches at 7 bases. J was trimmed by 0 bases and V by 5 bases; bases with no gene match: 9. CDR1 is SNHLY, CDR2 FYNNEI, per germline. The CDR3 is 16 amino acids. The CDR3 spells CASSTSRDSPNYGYTF. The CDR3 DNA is TGTGCCAGCAGTACCTCCCGGGACAGCCCTAACTATGGCTACACCTTC. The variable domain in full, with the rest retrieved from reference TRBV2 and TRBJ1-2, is EPEVTQTPSHQVTQMGQEVILRCVPISNHLYFYWYRQILGQKVEFLVSFYNNEISEKSEIFDDQFSVERPDGSNFTLKIRSTKLEDSAMYFCASSTSRDSPNYGYTFGSGTRLTVV.

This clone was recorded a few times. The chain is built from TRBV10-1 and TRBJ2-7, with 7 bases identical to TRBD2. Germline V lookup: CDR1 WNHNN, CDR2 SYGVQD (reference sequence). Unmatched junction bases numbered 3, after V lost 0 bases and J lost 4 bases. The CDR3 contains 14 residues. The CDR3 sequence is CASSESTSNYEQYF. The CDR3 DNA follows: TGCGCCAGCAGTGAGTCGACTAGCAATTACGAGCAGTACTTC.

CDR3 in amino acids: CASSLGQQNYGYTF. The CDR3 coding sequence is TGTGCCAGCAGCTTGGGACAACAGAACTATGGCTACACCTTC. The chain links TRBV13 to TRBJ1-2, with a weak D call TRBD1 (6 bases). V dropped 3 bases and J dropped 2 bases, with 10 bases sitting between them. CDR1 PRHDT and CDR2 FYEKMQ come from the germline V gene (reference sequence). CDR3 length equals 14 residues.

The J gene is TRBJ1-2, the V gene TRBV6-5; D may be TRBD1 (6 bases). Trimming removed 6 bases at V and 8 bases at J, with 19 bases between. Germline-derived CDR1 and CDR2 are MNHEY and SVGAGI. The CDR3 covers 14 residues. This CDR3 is CASSRDLTGGGYTF. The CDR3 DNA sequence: TGTGCCAGCAGCCGAGACTTGACAGGTGGCGGCTACACCTTC.

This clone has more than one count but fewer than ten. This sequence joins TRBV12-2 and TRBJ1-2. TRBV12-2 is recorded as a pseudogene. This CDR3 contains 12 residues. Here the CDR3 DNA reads TGTGCAAGTCGCTTAGCCGGCTATGGCTACACCTTC. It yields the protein CASRLAGYGYTF.

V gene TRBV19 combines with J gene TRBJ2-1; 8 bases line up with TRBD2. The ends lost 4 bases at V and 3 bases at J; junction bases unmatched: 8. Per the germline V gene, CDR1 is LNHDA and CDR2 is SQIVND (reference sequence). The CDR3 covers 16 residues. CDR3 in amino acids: CASSSYSGGFYNEQFF. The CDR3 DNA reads TGTGCCAGTAGTAGCTACAGCGGGGGTTTCTACAATGAGCAGTTCTTC.

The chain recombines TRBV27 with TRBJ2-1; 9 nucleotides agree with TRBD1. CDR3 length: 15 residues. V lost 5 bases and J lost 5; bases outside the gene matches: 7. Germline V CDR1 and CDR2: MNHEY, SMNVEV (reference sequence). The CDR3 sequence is CASSKDRGDHNEQFF. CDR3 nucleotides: TGTGCCAGCAGTAAGGACAGGGGAGACCACAATGAGCAGTTCTTC.

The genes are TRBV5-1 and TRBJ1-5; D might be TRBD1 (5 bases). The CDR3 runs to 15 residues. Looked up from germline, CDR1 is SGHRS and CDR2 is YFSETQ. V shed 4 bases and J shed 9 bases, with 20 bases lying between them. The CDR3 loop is CASSPDSGLGAPQHF. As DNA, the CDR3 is TGCGCCAGCAGCCCCGACTCGGGACTTGGCGCGCCCCAGCATTTT.

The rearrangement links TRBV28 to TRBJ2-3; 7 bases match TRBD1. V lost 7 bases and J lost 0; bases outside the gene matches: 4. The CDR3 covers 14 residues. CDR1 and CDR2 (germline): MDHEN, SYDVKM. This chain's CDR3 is CASNRGGSTDTQYF. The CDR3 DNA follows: TGTGCCAGCAACAGGGGTGGGAGCACAGATACGCAGTATTTT.

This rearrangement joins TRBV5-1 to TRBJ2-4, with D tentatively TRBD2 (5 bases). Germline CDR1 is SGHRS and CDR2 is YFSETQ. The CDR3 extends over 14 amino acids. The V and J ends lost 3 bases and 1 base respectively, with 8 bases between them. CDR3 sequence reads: CASSSGSAKNIQYF. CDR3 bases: TGCGCCAGCAGCTCGGGGTCTGCCAAAAACATTCAGTACTTC.

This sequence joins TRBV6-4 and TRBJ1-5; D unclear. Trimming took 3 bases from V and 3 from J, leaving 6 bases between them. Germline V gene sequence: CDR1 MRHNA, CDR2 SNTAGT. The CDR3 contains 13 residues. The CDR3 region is CASSDGLNQPQHF. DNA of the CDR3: TGTGCCAGCAGTGATGGACTCAATCAGCCCCAGCATTTT.

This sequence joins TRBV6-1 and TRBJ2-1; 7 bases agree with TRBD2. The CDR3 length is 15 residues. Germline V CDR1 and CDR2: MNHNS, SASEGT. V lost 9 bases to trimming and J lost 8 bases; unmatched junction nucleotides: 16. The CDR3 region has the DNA TGTGCCAGTGGCGGCGGGAGTTGGATGATTGATGAGCAGTTCTTC. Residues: CASGGGSWMIDEQFF.

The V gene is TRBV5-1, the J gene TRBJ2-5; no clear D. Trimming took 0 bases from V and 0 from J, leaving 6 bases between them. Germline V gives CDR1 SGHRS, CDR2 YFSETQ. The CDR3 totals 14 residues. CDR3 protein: CASSLGQNQETQYF. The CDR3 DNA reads TGCGCCAGCAGCTTGGGGCAGAACCAAGAGACCCAGTACTTC.

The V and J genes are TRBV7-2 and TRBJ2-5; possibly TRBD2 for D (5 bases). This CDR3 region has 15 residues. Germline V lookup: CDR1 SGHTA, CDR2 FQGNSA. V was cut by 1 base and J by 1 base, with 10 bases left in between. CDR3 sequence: CASSLERRRQETQYF. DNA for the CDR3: TGTGCCAGCAGCTTAGAAAGGAGGCGCCAAGAGACCCAGTACTTC.

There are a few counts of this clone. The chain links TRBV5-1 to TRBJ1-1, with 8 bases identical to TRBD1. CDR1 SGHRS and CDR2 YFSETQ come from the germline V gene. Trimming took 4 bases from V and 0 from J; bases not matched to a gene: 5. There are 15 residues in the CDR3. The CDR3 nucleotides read TGCGCCAGCAGCAGGGGACAGGACGTGAACACTGAAGCTTTCTTT. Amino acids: CASSRGQDVNTEAFF.

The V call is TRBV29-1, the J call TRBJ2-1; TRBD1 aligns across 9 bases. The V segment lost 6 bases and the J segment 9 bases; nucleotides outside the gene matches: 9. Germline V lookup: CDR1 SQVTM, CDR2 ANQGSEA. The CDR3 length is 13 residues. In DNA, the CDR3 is TGCAGCGTCGGGACAGGGTCTAGAGCTGAGCAGTTCTTC. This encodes CSVGTGSRAEQFF.

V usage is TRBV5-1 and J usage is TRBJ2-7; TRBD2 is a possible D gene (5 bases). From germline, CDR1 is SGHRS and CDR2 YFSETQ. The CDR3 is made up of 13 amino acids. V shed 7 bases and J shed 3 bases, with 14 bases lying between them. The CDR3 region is CASYGSDYYEQYF. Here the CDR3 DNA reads TGCGCCAGCTACGGGTCAGACTACTACGAGCAGTACTTC.

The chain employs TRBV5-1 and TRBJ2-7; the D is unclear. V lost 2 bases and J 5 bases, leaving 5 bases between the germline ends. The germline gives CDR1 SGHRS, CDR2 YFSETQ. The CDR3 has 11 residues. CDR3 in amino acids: CASSLAHEQYF. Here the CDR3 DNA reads TGCGCCAGCAGCTTAGCCCACGAGCAGTACTTC.

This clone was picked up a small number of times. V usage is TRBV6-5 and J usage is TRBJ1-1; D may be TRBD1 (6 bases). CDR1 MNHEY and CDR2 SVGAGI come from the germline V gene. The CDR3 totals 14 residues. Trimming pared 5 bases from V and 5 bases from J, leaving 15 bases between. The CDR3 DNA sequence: TGTGCCAGCAGTCCGGACAGACAAGGGACTGAAGCTTTCTTT. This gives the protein CASSPDRQGTEAFF.

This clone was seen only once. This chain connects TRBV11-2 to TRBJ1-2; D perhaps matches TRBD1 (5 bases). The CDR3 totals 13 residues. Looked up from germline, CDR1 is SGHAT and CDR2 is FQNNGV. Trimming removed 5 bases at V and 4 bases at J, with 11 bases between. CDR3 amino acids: CASSAGGGYGYTF. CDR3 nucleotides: TGTGCCAGCAGCGCGGGGGGAGGCTATGGCTACACCTTC.

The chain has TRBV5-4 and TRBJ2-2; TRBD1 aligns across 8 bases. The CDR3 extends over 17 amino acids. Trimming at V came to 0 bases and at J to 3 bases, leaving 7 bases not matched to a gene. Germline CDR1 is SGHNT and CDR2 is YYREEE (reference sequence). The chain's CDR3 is CASSLDLATGDTGELFF. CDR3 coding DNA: TGTGCCAGCAGCTTGGATTTGGCGACAGGGGACACCGGGGAGCTGTTTTTT.

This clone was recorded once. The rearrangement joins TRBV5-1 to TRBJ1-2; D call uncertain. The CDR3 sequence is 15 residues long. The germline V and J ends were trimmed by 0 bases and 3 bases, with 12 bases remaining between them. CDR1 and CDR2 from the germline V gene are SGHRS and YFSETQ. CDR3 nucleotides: TGCGCCAGCAGCTTGGCGGGGAGGGCTGACTATGGCTACACCTTC. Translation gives CASSLAGRADYGYTF.